This paragraph covers one T cell receptor (beta chain) sequence. These data belong to a study of blood T cell repertoires in COVID-19. The CDR3 totals 17 residues. The J segment lost 1 base and the V segment lost 7 bases, leaving 4 bases of the junction unmatched. In germline, CDR1 is SNHLY, CDR2 FYNNEI. The assay was immunoSEQ multiplex PCR, and TCRdb's table has in-frame clones only and misses some. Of about 150,000 clones listed, around three quarters were seen once; the top ten hold under 20%. The V gene is TRBV2, the J gene TRBJ2-2, with 15 bases fitting TRBD2. The origin of this receptor is a woman between 70 and 85 years old in a cohort exposed to, infected with or recovered from COVID-19 (not recorded which). Input material: PBMCs or T cells enriched from blood (not recorded which). CDR3 sequence: CASNPGLAGGNTGELFF. The CDR3 nucleotides read TGTGCCAGCAATCCGGGACTAGCGGGAGGGAACACCGGGGAGCTGTTTTTT.